Presented here are 15 T cell receptor beta chains from one specimen sequenced in a study of shared clonotypes between healthy human individuals. Clones were read by immunoSEQ multiplex PCR, and TCRdb kept only the in-frame ones, dropping some. The data show about 2 million clones, around 95% seen once. Sequenced: naive CD4+ T cells sorted from blood. The subset denotes: CD45RA+ positively selected. The receptors were sampled from a man aged 18 to 30 in good health.

Comment on this clone: Other nucleotide sequences in the sample specify the same CDR3. This chain uses TRBV30 with TRBJ1-2; 8 positions match TRBD1. Germline CDR1 and CDR2: GTSNPN and SVGIG (reference sequence). With 1 base clipped from V and 6 bases from J, the junction kept 1 base outside the gene matches. The CDR3 loop spans 12 amino acids. Here the CDR3 DNA reads TGTGCCTGGAGTGCGGACAGGGATGGCTACACCTTC. It codes for CAWSADRDGYTF. The full variable domain, in which reference TRBV30 and TRBJ1-2 provide the parts outside the CDR3, is SQTIHQWPATLVQPVGSPLSLECTVEGTSNPNLYWYRQAAGRGLQLLFYSVGIGQISSEVPQNLSASRPQDRQFILSSKKLLLSDSGFYLCAWSADRDGYTFGSGTRLTVV.

The chain employs TRBV5-1 and TRBJ2-1; 9 bases align to TRBD1. The CDR3 has 15 amino acids. Germline V gives CDR1 SGHRS, CDR2 YFSETQ. Unmatched junction bases numbered 10, after V lost 4 bases and J lost 8 bases. The CDR3 DNA reads TGCGCCAGCAGCATATACAGGGGGCGAGGGGATGAGCAGTTCTTC. It codes for CASSIYRGRGDEQFF.

This clone has a single count. A much larger clonotype is one base distant, so this may be a read error. Distinct nucleotide sequences in the sample also encode this CDR3. The V call is TRBV2, the J call TRBJ2-2; the D gene is possibly TRBD1 (6 bases). The germline V gene has CDR1 SNHLY and CDR2 FYNNEI. Trimming took 6 bases from V and 0 from J, leaving 11 bases between them. CDR3 length: 15 amino acids. CDR3 sequence: CASSGAGANTGELFF. The CDR3 nucleotides are TGTGCCAGCAGCGGGGCAGGGGCGAACACCGGGGAGCTGTTTTTT.

This chain joins TRBV18 and TRBJ2-7; the D gene is possibly TRBD2 (7 bases). V was shortened by 5 bases and J by 3 bases, with 14 bases between the two germline ends. The CDR3 consists of 14 residues. Looked up from germline, CDR1 is KGHSH and CDR2 is LQKENI. The CDR3: CASSFAGEGYEQYF. CDR3 nucleotide sequence: TGTGCCAGCTCATTTGCAGGGGAGGGCTACGAGCAGTACTTC.

The chain employs TRBV7-9 and TRBJ2-1; D remains unclear. The CDR3 loop spans 12 amino acids. Germline values: CDR1 SEHNR, CDR2 FQNEAQ (reference sequence). V was clipped by 6 bases and J by 8 bases, with 11 bases between them. The CDR3 protein is CASRPSNYEQFF. DNA for the CDR3: TGTGCCAGCAGACCGAGTAACTATGAGCAGTTCTTC.

The chain carries TRBV29-1 and TRBJ2-3, with 13 bases matching TRBD2. Germline values: CDR1 SQVTM, CDR2 ANQGSEA. The CDR3 runs to 16 residues. Germline trimming cut 4 bases from V and 0 bases from J; bases unmatched to any gene: 4. The CDR3, as DNA: TGCAGCGTTGGGGGACTAGCGGGGTTTAGCACAGATACGCAGTATTTT. Its translation: CSVGGLAGFSTDTQYF.

The V gene is TRBV6-5, the J gene TRBJ1-3; perhaps TRBD1 as D (5 bases). The V gene's germline CDR1 is MNHEY and CDR2 SVGAGI. V lost 5 bases, J lost 4 bases, and 9 bases lay in between. The CDR3 covers 13 residues. The CDR3 protein is CASSEWGGNTIYF. CDR3 in DNA: TGTGCCAGCAGTGAATGGGGGGGAAACACCATATATTTT.

As concerns this clone: This same CDR3 is encoded by further DNA sequences in the sample. The V call is TRBV30, the J call TRBJ2-7; weak D call: TRBD2 (5 bases). Trimming took off 2 bases at V and 4 bases at J, with 6 bases between the two ends. Germline loops: CDR1 GTSNPN, CDR2 SVGIG (reference sequence). CDR3 length: 11 residues. This CDR3 is CAWSREYEQYF. CDR3 bases: TGTGCCTGGAGTAGGGAGTACGAGCAGTACTTC.

The chain couples TRBV7-9 to TRBJ2-5; the match to TRBD1 covers 10 bases. With 5 bases clipped from V and 5 bases from J, the junction kept 11 bases outside the gene matches. The CDR3 is 16 residues long. The germline V gene has CDR1 SEHNR and CDR2 FQNEAQ (reference sequence). DNA for the CDR3: TGTGCCAGCAGCCCCCCCCCGGGACAGGGGCGGGAGACCCAGTACTTC. Its protein is CASSPPPGQGRETQYF.

The chain combines TRBV4-1 with TRBJ2-7; 11 bases fit TRBD2. V dropped 1 base and J dropped 3; count of bases not matched to a gene: 5. The V gene's germline CDR1 is MGHRA and CDR2 YSYEKL. This CDR3 has 16 amino acids. The CDR3 coding sequence is TGCGCCAGCAGCCAAGTTCTAGCGGGGGGCGGCTACGAGCAGTACTTC. Its protein product is CASSQVLAGGGYEQYF.

V usage is TRBV5-1 and J usage is TRBJ2-1, with D possibly being TRBD2 (5 bases). There are 15 residues in the CDR3. V was pared by 1 base and J by 5 bases, with 13 bases between. CDR1 and CDR2 (germline): SGHRS, YFSETQ. DNA of the CDR3: TGCGCCAGCAGCTTGACTCTTAGCGCGGACAATGAGCAGTTCTTC. This codes for CASSLTLSADNEQFF.

This clone appeared once. The same CDR3 also results from other DNA sequences found in this sample. The chain uses TRBV29-1 and TRBJ2-1, with a possible D match to TRBD2 (6 bases). Germline CDR1 and CDR2: SQVTM and ANQGSEA. V gave up 3 bases and J gave up 9 bases, with 9 bases separating them. The CDR3 sequence is 11 residues long. CDR3 sequence: CSVERGGEQFF. CDR3 bases: TGCAGCGTTGAGCGGGGAGGTGAGCAGTTCTTC.

V usage is TRBV10-1 and J usage is TRBJ2-3; D remains ambiguous. The germline gives CDR1 WNHNN, CDR2 SYGVQD (reference sequence). Trimming stripped 4 bases from V and 2 bases from J, with 10 bases between. The CDR3 extends over 14 amino acids. The chain's CDR3 is CASSGLGNTDTQYF. CDR3 nucleotide sequence: TGCGCCAGCAGTGGTCTGGGGAACACAGATACGCAGTATTTT.

V and J are TRBV5-6 and TRBJ2-3; D perhaps matches TRBD2 (5 bases). This CDR3 is 15 amino acids long. In germline, CDR1 is SGHDT, CDR2 YYEEEE. Trimming pared 5 bases from V and 4 bases from J, leaving 17 bases between. Here the CDR3 DNA reads TGTGCCAGCAGACTGAGGAGGACCATGGCAGATACGCAGTATTTT. Protein product: CASRLRRTMADTQYF.

This clone came up a few times. This rearrangement joins TRBV30 to TRBJ2-5; a possible D gene is TRBD2 (7 bases). V was pared by 0 bases and J by 5 bases, with 13 bases between. CDR1 GTSNPN and CDR2 SVGIG come from the germline V gene (reference sequence). The CDR3 has 14 amino acids. CDR3 sequence reads: CAWSVKGGDETQYF. The CDR3 DNA sequence: TGTGCCTGGAGTGTAAAGGGGGGGGATGAGACCCAGTACTTC.